This is a list of T cell receptor beta chains from one sample in a study of T cell changes during pregnancy in multiple sclerosis. Data came from immunoSEQ multiplex PCR; TCRdb stores just in-frame clones and leaves some out. The sample has 70,000 to 80,000 clones; 70% to 90% are singletons. The starting material was peripheral blood, obtained before pregnancy. These receptors were taken from a female donor with multiple sclerosis, enrolled in a pregnancy study. Both conserved end residues are part of each CDR3. The order of the fields is J gene, V gene, D gene, clone size, CDR3 DNA, CDR3 protein. A D gene is named only where the DNA matches it firmly. Only part of the rows carry a size: once, few, many, or a class if the clone is expanded.

>TRBJ2-5|TRBV11-2|TRBD2|NA
TGTGCCAGCAGCTTAGTAGCGGGTCTCCAAGAGACCCAGTACTTC
CASSLVAGLQETQYF
>TRBJ2-2|TRBV9|NA|NA
TGTGCCAGCAGCACCCAGACCGTAGGAGCCGGGGAGCTGTTTTTT
CASSTQTVGAGELFF
>TRBJ2-7|TRBV6-5|NA|NA
TGTGCCAGCAGCGCCCGAGGCTACGAGCAGTACTTC
CASSARGYEQYF
>TRBJ2-2|TRBV5-1|NA|NA
TGCGCCAGCAGCCTACCGGGACAGGGAACGAGCGGGAGTCCCTCCGGGGAGCTGTTTTTT
CASSLPGQGTSGSPSGELFF
>TRBJ2-1|TRBV9|TRBD2|NA
TGTGCCAGCAGCGTAGACGGGGGGGGATACAATGAGCAGTTCTTC
CASSVDGGGYNEQFF
>TRBJ1-1|TRBV27|NA|NA
TGTGCCAGCAGTTTGGCCCTTTCGGGGATCCGCATGAACACTGAAGCTTTCTTT
CASSLALSGIRMNTEAFF
>TRBJ2-7|TRBV6-1|TRBD1|NA
TGTGCCAGCTCTGGGGACAGATTTTCAGACGAGCAGTACTTC
CASSGDRFSDEQYF
>TRBJ1-3|TRBV7-2|NA|once
TGTGCCAGCAGCTTATGGGTCGGCAGGATCTCTGGAAACACCATATATTTT
CASSLWVGRISGNTIYF
>TRBJ2-7|TRBV7-9|TRBD1|NA
TGTGCCAGCAGCTACGGTGGACAGGGAGGCTACGAGCAGTACTTC
CASSYGGQGGYEQYF
>TRBJ2-3|TRBV5-4|NA|NA
TGTGCCAGCAGCTTGGGGGGCCAGGGTTTCACAGATACGCAGTATTTT
CASSLGGQGFTDTQYF
>TRBJ1-5|TRBV19|TRBD1|NA
TGTGCCAGTAGCACCGGGACAGGGTTCCTCAGCAATCAGCCCCAGCATTTT
CASSTGTGFLSNQPQHF
>TRBJ2-3|TRBV15|TRBD1|once
TGTGCCACCAGCAGAGATCCGGGGACAGGGGGGGATACGCAGTATTTT
CATSRDPGTGGDTQYF
>TRBJ1-5|TRBV2|NA|NA
TGTGCCAGCAGTGAAGGGTTGGCTAGCAATCAGCCCCAGCATTTT
CASSEGLASNQPQHF
>TRBJ2-7|TRBV2|NA|NA
TGTGCCAGCAGTGCAGAGGGCCTTAGGTACGAGCAGTACTTC
CASSAEGLRYEQYF
>TRBJ2-7|TRBV19|NA|NA
TGTGCCAGTAGTCTCCAACCGAGCTCCTACGAGCAGTACTTC
CASSLQPSSYEQYF
>TRBJ1-4|TRBV7-8|TRBD1|NA
TGTGCCAGCAGCTTATCCGGACAGGGGACCGGAAAACTGTTTTTT
CASSLSGQGTGKLFF
>TRBJ1-5|TRBV27|NA|NA
TGTGCCAGCAGTTTATTAGGAGGGAGTCAGCCCCAGCATTTT
CASSLLGGSQPQHF
>TRBJ2-2|TRBV9|TRBD2|NA
TGTGCCAGCAGCGTCCCTCGTGGGGGCGGGGGGACCACCGGGGAGCTGTTTTTT
CASSVPRGGGGTTGELFF
>TRBJ1-2|TRBV25-1|NA|once
TGTGCCAGCAGTGACTTATCGAATTCCCTCGCGGGCTACACCTTC
CASSDLSNSLAGYTF
>TRBJ1-1|TRBV7-3|NA|once
TGTGCCAGCAGCCCTTATTACGGGACAGAAGCTTTCTTT
CASSPYYGTEAFF
>TRBJ2-1|TRBV11-3|TRBD2|NA
TGTGCCAGGAGGGCGGGACTAGCGGAGCCCTCGTGTACTGAGCAGTTCTTC
CARRAGLAEPSCTEQFF
>TRBJ2-3|TRBV11-3|NA|NA
TGTGCCAGCAGCTTCCCAGGCACAGATACGCAGTATTTT
CASSFPGTDTQYF
>TRBJ1-1|TRBV6-1|TRBD1|once
TGTGCCAGCAGGCGAACAGGGGACGCTGAAGCTTTCTTT
CASRRTGDAEAFF
>TRBJ2-3|TRBV7-6|NA|once
TGTGCCAGCAGTGCAGGGGGGGATACGCAGTATTTT
CASSAGGDTQYF
>TRBJ2-6|TRBV7-9|TRBD1|NA
TGTGCCAGCAGCCTGACAGGGCTGATGGGGGCCAACGTCCTGACTTTC
CASSLTGLMGANVLTF
>TRBJ2-1|TRBV6-1|NA|NA
TGTGCCAGCAGTGAAGTGGCAGGGTGGAATGAGCAGTTCTTC
CASSEVAGWNEQFF
>TRBJ1-1|TRBV27|NA|once
TGTGCCAGCAGTTTCATAGGACAGACGAACACTGAAGCTTTCTTT
CASSFIGQTNTEAFF
>TRBJ2-7|TRBV7-2|NA|NA
TGTGCCAGCAGCTTCGTCAACGGGTACGAGCAGTACTTC
CASSFVNGYEQYF
>TRBJ2-5|TRBV2|NA|NA
TGTGCCAGCAGTGACGGATCGGGGACCCAGTACTTC
CASSDGSGTQYF
>TRBJ1-2|TRBV5-6|NA|few
TGTGCCAGCAGCTTACTGGGGCTGCATGGCTACACCTTC
CASSLLGLHGYTF
>TRBJ1-2|TRBV6-1|NA|once
TGTGCCAGCAAGCAGGATAATACACATGGCTACACCTTC
CASKQDNTHGYTF
>TRBJ2-3|TRBV6-1|NA|NA
TGTGCCAGCACAGCGGGTAGCGGAGACACAGATACGCAGTATTTT
CASTAGSGDTDTQYF
>TRBJ2-2|TRBV7-9|NA|NA
TGTGCCAGCAGCTTTAACAGGGACACCGGGGAGCTGTTTTTT
CASSFNRDTGELFF
>TRBJ1-6|TRBV19|NA|NA
TGTGCCAGTAGTATTGGTCAGGGGAATAATTCACCCCTCCACTTT
CASSIGQGNNSPLHF
>TRBJ1-1|TRBV6-5|NA|NA
TGTGCCAGCAGTTACCTAGGGGGTGTCACTGAAGCTTTCTTT
CASSYLGGVTEAFF
>TRBJ2-7|TRBV21-1|NA|NA
TGTGCCAGCAGCACGGTAAGAGGGCAGGGGGTGGGGGAGCAGTACTTC
CASSTVRGQGVGEQYF
>TRBJ1-6|TRBV19|TRBD1|NA
TGTGCCTCCGCAGGGGGCTCCTATAATTCACCCCTCCACTTT
CASAGGSYNSPLHF
>TRBJ2-3|TRBV4-3|TRBD2|NA
TGCGCCAGCAGCTGGCGGGGGGCCGGCACAGATACGCAGTATTTT
CASSWRGAGTDTQYF
>TRBJ2-3|TRBV19|TRBD2|NA
TGTGCCAGTAGCCGGACTAGCGCATACACAGATACGCAGTATTTT
CASSRTSAYTDTQYF
>TRBJ1-5|TRBV6-1|NA|NA
TGTGCCAGCAGTGAATCTGGGGGCATGAAGCCCCAGCATTTT
CASSESGGMKPQHF
>TRBJ1-1|TRBV9|NA|NA
TGTGCCAGCAGCCCTAGGATGGGGGGTGCACCTGAAGCTTTCTTT
CASSPRMGGAPEAFF
>TRBJ1-2|TRBV19|NA|once
TGTGCCAGTAGTATATCGATAACAGGCCATTCGCCTTGGGGTGGCTACACCTTC
CASSISITGHSPWGGYTF
>TRBJ2-3|TRBV7-3|TRBD2|NA
TGTGCCAGCAGCTTAAGGGGGGAGGGAGATACGCAGTATTTT
CASSLRGEGDTQYF
>TRBJ1-2|TRBV7-2|NA|NA
TGTGCCAGCAGCTTAGGGGGTTCGGGGGGCGCATGGGGCTACACCTTC
CASSLGGSGGAWGYTF
>TRBJ2-7|TRBV6-5|TRBD2|NA
TGTGCCAGCAGCCAGAGCGGGGGGCTCTCCTACGAGCAGTACTTC
CASSQSGGLSYEQYF
>TRBJ1-6|TRBV27|TRBD1|NA
TGTGCCAGCACCCTTGGACAGGGACGTAACCCTTCACCCCTCCACTTT
CASTLGQGRNPSPLHF
>TRBJ2-2|TRBV7-7|NA|NA
TGTGCCAGCAGCAGGGGGGGGCTCGGCACCGGGGAGCTGTTTTTT
CASSRGGLGTGELFF
>TRBJ1-5|TRBV19|TRBD1|NA
TGTGCCAGTAGTATAGGAATGGGACAGGAGCAGCCCCAGCATTTT
CASSIGMGQEQPQHF
>TRBJ1-4|TRBV14|TRBD1|NA
TGTGCCAGCAGCGACCTGACAGGGGCAAGAGAAAAACTGTTTTTT
CASSDLTGAREKLFF
>TRBJ2-5|TRBV5-1|TRBD2|NA
TGCGCCAGCAGCTTTAGCGGGGGGGCCGGAGAGACCCAGTACTTC
CASSFSGGAGETQYF
>TRBJ1-4|TRBV30|TRBD1|NA
TGTGCCTGGAGCGCAGGACAGGGGGCGGAAAAACTGTTTTTT
CAWSAGQGAEKLFF
>TRBJ2-6|TRBV27|TRBD1|NA
TGTGCCAGCAGTCCCTCGACAGGGGTCCTCTCTGGGGCCAACGTCCTGACTTTC
CASSPSTGVLSGANVLTF
>TRBJ2-2|TRBV19|TRBD2|NA
TGTGCCAGTAGAGTGGCTAGCGGGAGTTACCTGCTCGGCACCGGGGAGCTGTTTTTT
CASRVASGSYLLGTGELFF
>TRBJ2-7|TRBV5-1|NA|NA
TGCGCCAGCAGCCCTCGCGGGGACCTGAGCTCCTACGAGCAGTACTTC
CASSPRGDLSSYEQYF